What follows is one TCR beta chain and its context. The record originates from a study of glioma-infiltrating T cells after dendritic cell vaccination. Study-wide context: Glioblastoma patients came from Phase I and II dendritic cell vaccination trials. Autologous tumor lysate-pulsed dendritic cell vaccination was given between the early 2000s and the early 2010s. The vaccine used monocyte-derived dendritic cells pulsed overnight with autologous tumor lysate.

TCRB CDR3 was amplified from 2 ug genomic DNA or less. Produced via immunoSEQ multiplex PCR; TCRdb's table is partial and in-frame only. Among 95,000 to 110,000 clones listed, more than 80% were seen once. J was trimmed by 2 bases and V by 4 bases; bases with no gene match: 9. This CDR3 region has 16 residues. Looked up from germline, CDR1 is SGHAT and CDR2 is FQNNGV. Sequencing was performed on blood, taken before dendritic cell vaccination. This clonotype originated in a human donor with glioblastoma. The genes are TRBV11-2 and TRBJ1-1; 8 nucleotides match TRBD1. CDR3 in amino acids: CASSSAGTGLNTEAFF. The CDR3 coding sequence is TGTGCCAGCAGCTCCGCCGGGACAGGACTTAACACTGAAGCTTTCTTT. The full variable domain, with the rest looked up from reference TRBV11-2 and TRBJ1-1, is EAGVAQSPRYKIIEKRQSVAFWCNPISGHATLYWYQQILGQGPKLLIQFQNNGVVDDSQLPKDRFSAERLKGVDSTLKIQPAKLEDSAVYLCASSSAGTGLNTEAFFGQGTRLTVV.